One and the same sample provided the 23 T cell receptor beta chains below, sequenced in a study of CD8 T cells in Susac syndrome. RNA in amounts of about 0.5 to 1 ug was reverse transcribed with random hexamers. One entry per CDR3 protein, called by TCRdb with MiXCR from the immunoSEQ multiplex PCR reads. This sample carries about 290,000 distinct CDR3 sequences, approximately 89% of them seen once, and the ten largest clones take more than 0.15%. Input material: CD8+ T cells from PBMCs. These receptors all stem from a human donor with multiple sclerosis.

The chain combines TRBV19 with TRBJ1-5; D remains unclear. The CDR3 consists of 14 residues. Germline CDR1 reads LNHDA; CDR2 reads SQIVND (reference sequence). V was cut by 5 bases and J by 5 bases, with 13 bases left in between. CDR3 loop: CASSATSKYQPQHF. In DNA, the CDR3 is TGTGCCAGTAGTGCCACATCAAAATATCAGCCCCAGCATTTT.

This chain uses TRBV20-1 with TRBJ2-2; the D call may be TRBD1 or TRBD2 (6 bases each). V was cut by 4 bases and J by 0 bases, with 18 bases left in between. CDR3 length: 17 amino acids. The germline V gene encodes CDR1 DFQATT and CDR2 SNEGSKA (reference sequence). This CDR3 reads CSAKGALGGPNTGELFF. CDR3 coding DNA: TGCAGTGCTAAGGGCGCCCTCGGGGGCCCGAACACCGGGGAGCTGTTTTTT.

The CDR3 DNA reads TGTGCCAGCAGCCGCCCCGACAGGGACTATGGCTACACCTTC. Translating it yields CASSRPDRDYGYTF. V usage is TRBV5-4 and J usage is TRBJ1-2, with 7 bases aligning to TRBD1. Losses at the gene ends were 4 bases for V and 3 bases for J; bases not matched to a gene: 6. In germline, CDR1 is SGHNT, CDR2 YYREEE (reference sequence). The CDR3 extends over 14 amino acids.

The chain carries TRBV12-3 or TRBV12-4 and TRBJ2-5, with 11 bases matching TRBD2. There are 17 residues in the CDR3. V gave up 6 bases and J gave up 1 base; unmatched junction bases: 10. CDR3 protein: CASSSTVLAGGQETQYF. The CDR3 DNA reads TGTGCCAGCAGCTCCACCGTCCTAGCGGGGGGCCAAGAGACCCAGTACTTC.

The chain employs TRBV29-1 and TRBJ1-1, with unresolved D. With 5 bases removed from V and 0 bases from J, the gap between germline ends came to 10 bases. The germline V gene has CDR1 SQVTM and CDR2 ANQGSEA. The CDR3 runs 13 residues. CDR3 sequence reads: CSVRVWVNTEAFF. CDR3 bases: TGCAGCGTTCGTGTGTGGGTGAACACTGAAGCTTTCTTT.

This chain links TRBV27 with TRBJ2-7; D tentatively fits TRBD1 or TRBD2 (5 bases each). V was shortened by 3 bases and J by 6 bases, with 15 bases between the two germline ends. Germline assignment: CDR1 MNHEY and CDR2 SMNVEV (reference sequence). CDR3 length: 14 amino acids. This CDR3 is CASSLGPSGSEQYF. CDR3 nucleotide sequence: TGTGCCAGCAGTTTGGGACCCTCTGGATCCGAGCAGTACTTC.

J is TRBJ1-3 and V is TRBV4-3; no reliable D call. Germline V gene sequence: CDR1 LGHNA, CDR2 YSLEER. The V end lost 0 bases, the J end lost 2 bases, and 8 bases lay between the germline ends. The CDR3 length is 15 residues. The DNA of the CDR3 is TGCGCCAGCAGCCAAGAGGCTGGGGCTGGAAACACCATATATTTT. Translation gives CASSQEAGAGNTIYF.

J is TRBJ1-1 and V is TRBV9; no definite D call. Germline V gene sequence: CDR1 SGDLS, CDR2 YYNGEE. Trimming shortened V by 3 bases and J by 1 base, and 10 bases separated the two germline ends. This CDR3 comprises 14 residues. The CDR3, as DNA: TGTGCCAGCAGCGAACTGGGCCAGAACACTGAAGCTTTCTTT. It specifies CASSELGQNTEAFF. Looking up the rest from reference TRBV9 and TRBJ1-1 gives the full variable domain: DSGVTQTPKHLITATGQRVTLRCSPRSGDLSVYWYQQSLDQGLQFLIQYYNGEERAKGNILERFSAQQFPDLHSELNLSSLELGDSALYFCASSELGQNTEAFFGQGTRLTVV.

The chain couples TRBV7-9 to TRBJ2-2; 11 bases are shared with TRBD2. The CDR3 extends over 18 amino acids. Germline CDR1 SEHNR, CDR2 FQNEAQ (reference sequence). The ends lost 5 bases at V and 3 bases at J; junction bases unmatched: 11. The CDR3 loop is CASSARTSGRVDTGELFF. The CDR3 DNA reads as TGTGCCAGCAGCGCACGCACTAGCGGGAGAGTTGACACCGGGGAGCTGTTTTTT.

V is TRBV27 and J is TRBJ2-7; 7 bases match TRBD1. V lost 5 bases to trimming and J lost 7 bases; unmatched junction nucleotides: 11. Germline CDR1 reads MNHEY; CDR2 reads SMNVEV (reference sequence). The CDR3 is 14 residues long. CDR3 DNA: TGTGCCAGCAGTCCCTGGGACAGCCTACGGGAGCAGTACTTC. The encoded protein is CASSPWDSLREQYF.

The V gene is TRBV9, the J gene TRBJ2-2, with D tentatively TRBD2 (9 bases). The CDR3 length is 14 residues. V shed 7 bases and J shed 4 bases, with 14 bases lying between them. Germline CDR1 SGDLS, CDR2 YYNGEE. In DNA form, the CDR3 reads TGTGCCAGCGGACAGGGACTAGCCACCGGGGAGCTGTTTTTT. This gives the protein CASGQGLATGELFF.

This clonotype was recorded once. The chain uses TRBV12-3 or TRBV12-4 and TRBJ2-1; possibly TRBD1 for D (5 bases). V lost 6 bases and J 4 bases, leaving 16 bases between the germline ends. This CDR3 comprises 15 residues. The CDR3 here is CASRPQGERYNEQFF. DNA of the CDR3: TGTGCCAGCAGGCCCCAGGGTGAACGATACAATGAGCAGTTCTTC.

V gene TRBV3-1 combines with J gene TRBJ2-7; D is undetermined. Trimming left V 5 bases short and J 3 bases short, with 11 bases between. Germline lookup yields CDR1 LGHDT and CDR2 YNNKEL (reference sequence). This CDR3 region has 13 residues. The DNA for the CDR3 is TGTGCCAGCAGCTCAGAAACAAACTACGAGCAGTACTTC. Protein product: CASSSETNYEQYF.

The chain links TRBV19 to TRBJ2-3, with D tentatively TRBD1 or TRBD2 (5 bases each). The CDR3 loop spans 15 amino acids. V dropped 5 bases and J dropped 0 bases, with 12 bases sitting between them. Germline CDR1 reads LNHDA; CDR2 reads SQIVND (reference sequence). The CDR3 here is CASSAGASSTDTQYF. CDR3 coding DNA: TGTGCCAGTAGTGCCGGGGCTTCTAGCACAGATACGCAGTATTTT.

The DNA for the CDR3 is TGCAGTGCGGGCGTTCGGGGAAAAGAGACCCAGTACTTC. It specifies CSAGVRGKETQYF. This chain connects TRBV20-1 to TRBJ2-5; possible D gene TRBD2, 5 bases. V lost 6 bases and J lost 3, with 14 bases in between. The CDR3 runs 13 residues. The germline V gene has CDR1 DFQATT and CDR2 SNEGSKA (reference sequence).

Worth noting for this clonotype: Its ends do not fully match the called genes, so a read error is possible. The chain uses TRBV14 and TRBJ2-1, with unresolved D. Germline V CDR1 and CDR2: SGHDN, FVKESK. This CDR3 region has 17 residues. The CDR3 spells CASSETGSPSSYSEQFF. The CDR3, as DNA: TGTGCCAGCAGCGAAACCGGGTCTCCGAGCTCCTACAGTGAGCAGTTCTTC.

The chain has TRBV5-1 and TRBJ1-1; D is unresolved. The germline V gene encodes CDR1 SGHRS and CDR2 YFSETQ. Trimming shortened V by 0 bases and J by 2 bases, and 8 bases separated the two germline ends. The length of the CDR3 is 14 residues. CDR3 protein: CASSLGMFNTEAFF. For the CDR3, the DNA is TGCGCCAGCAGCTTGGGAATGTTTAACACTGAAGCTTTCTTT.

The CDR3 sequence is CSVVASGGGELFF. The CDR3 DNA is TGCAGCGTTGTTGCTAGCGGGGGCGGGGAGCTGTTTTTT. V and J are TRBV29-1 and TRBJ2-2; 10 bases map to TRBD2. Per germline, CDR1 SQVTM and CDR2 ANQGSEA. This CDR3 has 13 residues. J gave up 7 bases and V 4 bases, and 3 bases lay outside the gene matches.

This clonotype is a singleton in its sample. V usage is TRBV4-1 and J usage is TRBJ2-5; TRBD2 is a possible D gene (6 bases). Germline CDR1 and CDR2: MGHRA and YSYEKL. Deletions cut 4 bases from V and 0 bases from J, with 12 bases between. This CDR3 region has 15 residues. The DNA of the CDR3 is TGCGCCAGCAGCCCCCCGTGGGGGGACCAAGAGACCCAGTACTTC. This sequence encodes CASSPPWGDQETQYF.

This clonotype was seen more than once but under ten times. V usage is TRBV28 and J usage is TRBJ1-1; D remains unclear. Germline assignment: CDR1 MDHEN and CDR2 SYDVKM. Between the trimmed V and J ends, which lost 4 bases and 2 bases, there was a span of 5 bases. The CDR3 sequence is 12 residues long. The CDR3 reads CASSWGNTEAFF. The CDR3 coding sequence is TGTGCCAGCAGTTGGGGTAACACTGAAGCTTTCTTT.

The rearrangement uses TRBV6-4 and TRBJ2-2; no reliable D call. With 7 bases removed from V and 7 bases from J, the gap between germline ends came to 13 bases. This CDR3 contains 13 residues. CDR1 is MRHNA, CDR2 SNTAGT, per germline. DNA of the CDR3: TGTGCCAGCAACTCTGGGGATGGCGGGGAGCTGTTTTTT. Translating gives CASNSGDGGELFF.

This chain joins TRBV11-2 and TRBJ2-5; 9 bases agree with TRBD2. The germline gives CDR1 SGHAT, CDR2 FQNNGV. With 6 bases clipped from V and 7 bases from J, the junction kept 18 bases outside the gene matches. CDR3 length: 17 amino acids. The CDR3 region has the DNA TGTGCCAGCAGTCCCGCCCGCGGGACTAGCAACCATGGGACCCAGTACTTC. Translating gives CASSPARGTSNHGTQYF.

V and J are TRBV12-3 or TRBV12-4 and TRBJ2-5; maybe TRBD2 (6 bases). The CDR3 consists of 12 residues. With 6 bases removed from V and 9 bases from J, the gap between germline ends came to 14 bases. The CDR3 loop is CASRNVPGAQYF. The CDR3 coding sequence is TGTGCCAGCAGGAACGTGCCGGGGGCCCAGTACTTC.